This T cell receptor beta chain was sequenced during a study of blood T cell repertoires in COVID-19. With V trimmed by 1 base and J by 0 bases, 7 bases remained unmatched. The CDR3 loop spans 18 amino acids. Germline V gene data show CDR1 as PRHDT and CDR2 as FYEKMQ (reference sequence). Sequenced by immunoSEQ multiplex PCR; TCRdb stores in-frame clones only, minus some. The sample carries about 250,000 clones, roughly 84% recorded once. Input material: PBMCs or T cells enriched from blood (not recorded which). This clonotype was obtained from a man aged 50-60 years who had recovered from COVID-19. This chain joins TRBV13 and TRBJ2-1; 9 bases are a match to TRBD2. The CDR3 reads CASSLEGSGGYSYNEQFF. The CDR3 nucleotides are TGTGCCAGCAGCTTAGAGGGTAGCGGGGGCTACTCCTACAATGAGCAGTTCTTC.